This T cell receptor beta chain was sequenced in a study of cytomegalovirus exposure and HLA in healthy donors. Assay: immunoSEQ multiplex PCR; the TCRdb copy retains only in-frame clones and omits some. The top ten hold 3% to 3.5% of the sample, which has 260,000 or so clones, less than 95% seen once. This CDR3 has 16 residues. Germline V lookup: CDR1 SEHNR, CDR2 FQNEAQ (reference sequence). The ends lost 1 base at V and 2 bases at J; junction bases unmatched: 3. The gene calls are TRBV7-9 and TRBJ2-3, with TRBD2 matching 10 bases. Sequencing used PBMCs. The source of this sequence is a young woman in good health and CMV-seronegative. CDR3 protein: CASSLGLAGVTDTQYF. In nucleotides, the CDR3 is TGTGCCAGCAGCTTAGGCCTAGCGGGAGTCACAGATACGCAGTATTTT.